This T cell receptor (beta chain) was sequenced in a study of blood T cell repertoires in COVID-19. Overall study context: Acute and convalescent COVID-19 specimens originated in the United States, Italy and Spain.

Germline V gene data show CDR1 as SGHRS and CDR2 as YFSETQ. This CDR3 has 15 amino acids. V was pared by 6 bases and J by 6 bases, with 12 bases of the junction left unmatched. Per the study methods: For nucleated cells, counts were estimated from reference gene primer amplification. Produced via immunoSEQ multiplex PCR; TCRdb's table is partial and in-frame only. V, J and clone size derive from that table, while D and trimming were established from the DNA sequence. The sample contains 200,000 to 250,000 clones, over 70% of which appear only once. The source is a woman aged 70-85 years with acute or convalescent COVID-19. What was sequenced was peripheral blood. The chain has TRBV5-1 and TRBJ2-7, with 10 bases aligning to TRBD2. The CDR3 loop reads CASTKRGGGPVEQYF. The CDR3 nucleotides read TGCGCCAGCACTAAGCGGGGGGGCGGCCCCGTCGAGCAGTACTTC. Filled out from reference TRBV5-1 and TRBJ2-7, the complete variable domain reads KAGVTQTPRYLIKTRGQQVTLSCSPISGHRSVSWYQQTPGQGLQFLFEYFSETQRNKGNFPGRFSGRQFSNSRSEMNVSTLELGDSALYLCASTKRGGGPVEQYFGPGTRLTVT.